In its sample, the clone carrying this T cell receptor beta chain was seen once. V was trimmed by 2 bases and J by 1 base, leaving 14 bases between them. The CDR3 has 16 residues. Germline V gene lookup returns CDR1 SGHVS and CDR2 FQNEAQ. This record belongs to a study of cytomegalovirus exposure and HLA in healthy donors. Primers for the PCR totalled 60 Vbeta and 13 Jbeta. Sequencing used immunoSEQ multiplex PCR; TCRdb keeps in-frame clones, though not all of them. The table shows approximately 90,000 clones, with 60% to 85% occurring only once. This chain links TRBV7-8 with TRBJ2-5; D is perhaps TRBD1 (5 bases). The sequenced sample was PBMCs. The receptor's source is a boy aged 5-17 years in good health and CMV-seronegative. The CDR3 nucleotides read TGTGCCAGCAGCTTATCCCTCCTGGGGCCCCAAGAGACCCAGTACTTC. It codes for CASSLSLLGPQETQYF.